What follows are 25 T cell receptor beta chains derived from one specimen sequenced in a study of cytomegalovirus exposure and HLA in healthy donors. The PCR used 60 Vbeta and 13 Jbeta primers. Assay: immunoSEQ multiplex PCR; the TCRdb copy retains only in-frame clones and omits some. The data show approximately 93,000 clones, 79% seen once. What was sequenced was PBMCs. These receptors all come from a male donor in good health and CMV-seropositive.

CDR3 coding DNA: TGTGCCAGCAGTATTAGCGGGGGGTCCCGCTACGAGCAGTACTTC. It specifies CASSISGGSRYEQYF. The rearrangement links TRBV6-5 to TRBJ2-7; TRBD2 aligns across 10 bases. The V gene's germline CDR1 is MNHEY and CDR2 SVGAGI. The CDR3 is 15 amino acids. V lost 5 bases and J lost 3; bases outside the gene matches: 7.

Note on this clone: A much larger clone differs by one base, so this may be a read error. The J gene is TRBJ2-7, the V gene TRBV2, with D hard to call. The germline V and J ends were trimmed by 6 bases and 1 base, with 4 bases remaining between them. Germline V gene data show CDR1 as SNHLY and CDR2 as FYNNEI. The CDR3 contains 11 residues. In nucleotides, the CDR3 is TGTGCCAGCAGCCCTTCCTACGAGCAGTACTTC. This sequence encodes CASSPSYEQYF.

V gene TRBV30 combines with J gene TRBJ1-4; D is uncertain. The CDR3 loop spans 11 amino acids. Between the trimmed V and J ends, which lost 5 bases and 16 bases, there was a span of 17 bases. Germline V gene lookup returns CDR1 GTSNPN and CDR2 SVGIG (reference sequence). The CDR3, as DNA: TGTGCCTGGGGCTCCGGAGGAGTAAGGTTTTTT. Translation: CAWGSGGVRFF.

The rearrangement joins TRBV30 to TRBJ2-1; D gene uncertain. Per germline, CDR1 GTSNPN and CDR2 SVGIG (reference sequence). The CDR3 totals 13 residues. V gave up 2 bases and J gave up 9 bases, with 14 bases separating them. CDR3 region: CAWSSLSLVEQFF. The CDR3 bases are TGTGCCTGGAGTTCCCTAAGTTTAGTTGAGCAGTTCTTC.

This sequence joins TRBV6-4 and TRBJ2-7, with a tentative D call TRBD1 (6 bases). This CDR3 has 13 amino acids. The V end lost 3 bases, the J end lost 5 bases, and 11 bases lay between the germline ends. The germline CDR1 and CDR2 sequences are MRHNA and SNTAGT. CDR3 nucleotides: TGTGCCAGCAGTGATCCACCAGGGGACGAGCAGTACTTC. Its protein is CASSDPPGDEQYF.

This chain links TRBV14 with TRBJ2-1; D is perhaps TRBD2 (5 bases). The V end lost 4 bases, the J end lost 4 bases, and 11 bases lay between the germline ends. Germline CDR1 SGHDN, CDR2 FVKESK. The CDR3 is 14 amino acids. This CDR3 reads CASSPAGGYNEQFF. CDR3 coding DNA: TGTGCCAGCAGCCCTGCCGGCGGGTACAATGAGCAGTTCTTC.

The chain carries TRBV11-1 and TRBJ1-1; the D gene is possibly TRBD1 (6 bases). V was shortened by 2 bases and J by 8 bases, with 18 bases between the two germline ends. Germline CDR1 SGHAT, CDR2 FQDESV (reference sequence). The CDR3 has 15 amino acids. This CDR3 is CASSLITAGGREAFF. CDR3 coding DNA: TGTGCCAGCAGCTTAATTACTGCGGGGGGCCGGGAAGCTTTCTTT.

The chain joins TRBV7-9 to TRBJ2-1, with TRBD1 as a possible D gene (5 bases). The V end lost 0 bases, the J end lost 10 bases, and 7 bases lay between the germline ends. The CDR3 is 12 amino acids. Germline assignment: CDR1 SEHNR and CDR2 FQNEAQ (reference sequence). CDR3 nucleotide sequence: TGTGCCAGCAGCTTAGCGGGGCGGGAGCAGTTCTTC. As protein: CASSLAGREQFF.

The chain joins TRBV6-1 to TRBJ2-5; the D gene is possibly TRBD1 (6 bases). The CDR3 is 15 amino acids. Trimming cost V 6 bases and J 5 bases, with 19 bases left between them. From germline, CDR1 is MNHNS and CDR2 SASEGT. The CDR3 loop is CASRAGADPRETQYF. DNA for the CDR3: TGTGCCAGCAGGGCAGGGGCGGATCCTCGGGAGACCCAGTACTTC.

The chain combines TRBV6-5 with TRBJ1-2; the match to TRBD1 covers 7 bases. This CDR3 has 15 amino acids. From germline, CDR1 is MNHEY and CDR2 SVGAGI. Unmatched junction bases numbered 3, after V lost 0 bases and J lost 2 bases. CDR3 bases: TGTGCCAGCAGTTACTCAGGGACAGCGAACTATGGCTACACCTTC. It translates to CASSYSGTANYGYTF.

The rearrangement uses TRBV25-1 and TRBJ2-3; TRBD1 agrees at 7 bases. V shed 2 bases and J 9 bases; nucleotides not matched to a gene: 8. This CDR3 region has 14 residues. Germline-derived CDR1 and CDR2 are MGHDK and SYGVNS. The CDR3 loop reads CASSEGGQPDTQYF. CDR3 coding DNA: TGTGCCAGCAGTGAAGGGGGACAGCCTGACACGCAGTATTTT.

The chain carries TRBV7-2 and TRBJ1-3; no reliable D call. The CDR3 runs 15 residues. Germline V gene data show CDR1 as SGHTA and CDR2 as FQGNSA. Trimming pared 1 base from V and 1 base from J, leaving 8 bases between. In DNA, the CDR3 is TGTGCCAGCAGCTTAGTACGGGGTTCTGGAAACACCATATATTTT. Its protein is CASSLVRGSGNTIYF.

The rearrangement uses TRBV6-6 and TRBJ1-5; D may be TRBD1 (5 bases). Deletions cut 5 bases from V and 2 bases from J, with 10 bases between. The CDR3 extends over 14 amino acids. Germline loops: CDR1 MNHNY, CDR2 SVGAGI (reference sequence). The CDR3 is CASSTGGGNQPQHF. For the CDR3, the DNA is TGTGCCAGCAGTACGGGGGGGGGCAATCAGCCCCAGCATTTT.

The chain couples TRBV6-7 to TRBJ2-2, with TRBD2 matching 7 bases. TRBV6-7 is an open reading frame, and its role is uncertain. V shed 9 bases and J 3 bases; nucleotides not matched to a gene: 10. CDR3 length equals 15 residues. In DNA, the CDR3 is TGTGCCAGGTTTTCAGGCGGGGGATACACCGGGGAGCTGTTTTTT. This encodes CARFSGGGYTGELFF.

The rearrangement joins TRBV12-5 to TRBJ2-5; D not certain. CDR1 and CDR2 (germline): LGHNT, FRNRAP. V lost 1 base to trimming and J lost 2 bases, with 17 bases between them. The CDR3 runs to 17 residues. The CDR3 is CASGLATYRVPQETQYF. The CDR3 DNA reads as TGTGCTAGTGGTTTGGCCACTTACCGGGTTCCACAAGAGACCCAGTACTTC.

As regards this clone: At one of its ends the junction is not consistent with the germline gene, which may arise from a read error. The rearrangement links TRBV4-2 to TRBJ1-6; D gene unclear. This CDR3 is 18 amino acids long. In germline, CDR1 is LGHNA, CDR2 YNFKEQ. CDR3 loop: CASSQKDGRDMNNSPLHF. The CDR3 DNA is TGTGCCAGCAGCCAGAAAGACGGGAGAGATATGAATAATTCCCCCCTCCACTTT.

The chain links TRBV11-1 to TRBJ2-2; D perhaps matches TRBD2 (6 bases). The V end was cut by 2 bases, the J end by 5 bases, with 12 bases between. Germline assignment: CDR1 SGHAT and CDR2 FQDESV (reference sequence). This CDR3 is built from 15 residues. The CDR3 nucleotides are TGTGCCAGCAGCTTACGGCGGGGACCGACCGGGGAGCTGTTTTTT. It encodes CASSLRRGPTGELFF.

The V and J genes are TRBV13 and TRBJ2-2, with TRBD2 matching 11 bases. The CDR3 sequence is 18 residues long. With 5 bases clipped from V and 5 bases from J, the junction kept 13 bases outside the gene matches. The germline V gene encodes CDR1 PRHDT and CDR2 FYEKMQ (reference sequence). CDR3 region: CASSPPGLAGGRTGELFF. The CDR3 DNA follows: TGTGCCAGCAGCCCACCGGGGCTAGCGGGGGGTCGAACCGGGGAGCTGTTTTTT.

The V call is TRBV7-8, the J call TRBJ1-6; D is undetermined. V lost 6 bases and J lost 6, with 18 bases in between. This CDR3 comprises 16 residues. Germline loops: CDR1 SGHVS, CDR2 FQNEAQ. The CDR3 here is CASSSEAAPTNSPLHF. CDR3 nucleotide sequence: TGTGCCAGCAGTTCAGAAGCGGCTCCTACTAATTCACCCCTCCACTTT.

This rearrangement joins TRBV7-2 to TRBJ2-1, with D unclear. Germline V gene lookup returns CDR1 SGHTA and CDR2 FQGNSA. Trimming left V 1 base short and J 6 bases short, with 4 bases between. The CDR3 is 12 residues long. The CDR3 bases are TGTGCCAGCAGCTTAGGTCGCAATGAGCAGTTCTTC. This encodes CASSLGRNEQFF.

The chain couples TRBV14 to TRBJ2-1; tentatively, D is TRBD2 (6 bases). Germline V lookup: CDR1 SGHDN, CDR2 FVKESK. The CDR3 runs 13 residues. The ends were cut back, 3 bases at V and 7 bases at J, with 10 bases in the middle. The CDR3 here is CASSQDYRNEQFF. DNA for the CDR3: TGTGCCAGCAGCCAGGACTACAGAAATGAGCAGTTCTTC. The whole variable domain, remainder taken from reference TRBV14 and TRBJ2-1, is EAGVTQFPSHSVIEKGQTVTLRCDPISGHDNLYWYRRVMGKEIKFLLHFVKESKQDESGMPNNRFLAERTGGTYSTLKVQPAELEDSGVYFCASSQDYRNEQFFGPGTRLTVL.

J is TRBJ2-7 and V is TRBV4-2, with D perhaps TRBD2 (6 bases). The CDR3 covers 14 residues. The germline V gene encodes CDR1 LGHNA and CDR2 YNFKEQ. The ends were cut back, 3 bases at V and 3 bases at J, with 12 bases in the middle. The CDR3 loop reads CASSQGGTLYEQYF. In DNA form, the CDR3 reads TGTGCCAGCAGCCAGGGGGGTACCCTCTACGAGCAGTACTTC.

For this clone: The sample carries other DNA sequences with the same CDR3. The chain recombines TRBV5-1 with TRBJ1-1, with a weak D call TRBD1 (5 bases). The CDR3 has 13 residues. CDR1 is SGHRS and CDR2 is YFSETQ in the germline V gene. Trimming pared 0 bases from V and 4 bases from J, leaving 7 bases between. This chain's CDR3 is CASSLGGGTEAFF. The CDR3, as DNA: TGCGCCAGCAGCTTGGGGGGCGGCACTGAAGCTTTCTTT.

In nucleotides, the CDR3 is TGTGCCAGCAGATCACAGGGGATTGGAGCTTTCTTT. The encoded protein is CASRSQGIGAFF. This chain links TRBV6-5 with TRBJ1-1, with 7 bases that match TRBD1. Germline V gene data show CDR1 as MNHEY and CDR2 as SVGAGI. V shed 6 bases and J 10 bases; nucleotides not matched to a gene: 8. The CDR3 covers 12 residues.

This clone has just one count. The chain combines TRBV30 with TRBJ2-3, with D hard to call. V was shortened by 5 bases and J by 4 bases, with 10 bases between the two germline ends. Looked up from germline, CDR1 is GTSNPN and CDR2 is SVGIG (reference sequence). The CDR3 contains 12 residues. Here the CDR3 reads CAWETVADTQYF. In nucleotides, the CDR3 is TGTGCCTGGGAAACGGTGGCAGATACGCAGTATTTT.